This TCR beta chain appears in the sequencing data of a study of tumor and adjacent non-tumor tissue in lung cancer (dated by TCRdb to the late 2010s). Background for the entire study: Patients with adenocarcinoma (about twelve), squamous cell carcinoma (2) and small cell lung cancer (1) were included in the cohort. Among the approximately 15 patients, ages ranged from about 30 to 80 years, approximately ten were men and 5 were women, and disease was TNM stage I to III. Sequencing produced approximately 130 million productive TCRbeta reads in total, an average of about 4.17 million reads per sample. For each patient, one tumor sample and one normal lung sample were taken, giving 25 to 30 paired specimens that underwent TCRbeta CDR3 sequencing. The study compared bulk TCRbeta repertoires between lung tumor tissue and matched distant non-tumor lung tissue from about 14 lung cancer patients. Points the paper makes about the study in general: TCR diversity (inverse Simpson) was significantly higher in tumor than in normal lung tissue (roughly 430 vs 170, P = 0.0075, Mann-Whitney U test). The sequencing platform is not named in the methods, and unique molecular identifiers are not mentioned. Significantly higher TCR diversity was found in younger patients, and higher tumor TCR diversity was associated with shorter overall and disease-free survival. With only around 16 patients in the cohort, the authors noted that larger samples and more detailed clinical data are needed. In normal lung, the top 100 clones accounted for a significantly larger cumulative share of the repertoire than in tumor tissue. Peripheral blood was not sequenced, so blood TCRbeta repertoires were not examined in the lung cancer patients of the study.

Concerning this clonotype itself: The antigen it recognizes is unknown. One end of the junction varies from germline; a read error may be responsible.

Library creation used multiplex PCR. The reads were generated on an Illumina HiSeq 2500. Following protocols modified from ARM-PCR, the researchers constructed TCRbeta libraries through three rounds of nested PCR with primers (Table S4). PCR products of 200-500 bp were gel-excised and purified with the QIAquick gel extraction kit before sequencing. Per the authors' processing: Reads were cleaned with Trimmomatic, merged with FLASH into complete CDR3 sequences, and assigned to V(D)J germline segments with MiTCR. VDJtools was used to compute clonal diversity as the inverse Simpson's index. Productive reads were defined as in-frame sequences without a premature stop codon. TCRdb trimmed the raw reads at Q25, called clones with MiXCR and kept productive beta chains. Each CDR3 protein appears once, grouped with its most common genes and DNA. TCRdb, rather than the study authors, made the V and J calls. This sample gives 200,000 to 250,000 distinct CDR3 sequences in total; about two thirds of them show up just once. The ten biggest clones cover roughly a quarter of the sample.

The germline V gene yields SGHVS for CDR1 and FQNEAQ for CDR2. The CDR3 has 15 amino acids, counting the end cysteine and phenylalanine. Of the read, only the CDR3 DNA is kept; its 45 bases are in frame from base 1. RNA was isolated from bulk, unsorted tissue, and RNA quality was assessed with a NanoDrop ND-1000 and an Agilent 2100. Newly diagnosed lung cancer patients without prior chemotherapy who had been admitted for thoracic surgery in China between August and November 2014 were enrolled as donors. Patients who had received previous radiotherapy or chemotherapy, or who had another concurrent cancer, were excluded from the study. Surgical tissue pieces of roughly 1-2.2 cm3 were preserved in RNAlater solution and were kept at -80 degrees C until use.

The sample was lung tumor tissue. The chain employs TRBV7-8 and TRBJ1-2; confidence is insufficient to name the D gene. This TCR derives from a man aged 60 to 75 with non-small cell lung cancer. The sequence in DNA is TGTGTCAGCAACTCTACAGTTAGCACAGTCCATGGCTACACCTTC. The encoded protein is CVSNSTVSTVHGYTF. With the rest looked up from the reference TRBV7-8 and TRBJ1-2 genes rather than sequenced, the full variable domain is GAGVSQSPRYKVAKRGQDVALRCDPISGHVSLFWYQQALGQGPEFLTYFQNEAQLDKSGLPSDRFFAERPEGSVSTLKIQRTQQEDSAVYLCVSNSTVSTVHGYTFGSGTRLTVV.